This T cell receptor beta chain emerged from a study of shared clonotypes between healthy human individuals. Study outcomes and limitations: Clonotypes not shared had lower generation probabilities than those common to all four donors. Despite large depth, sorted-subset datasets appeared incompletely sequenced. When naive CD4 clonotypes were compared across four donors, around 4.6% were shared.

There are a few counts of this clone. Its antigen is as yet unknown. The study drew its donors from healthy HIV-negative adults without recent acute infections or vaccinations. CDR3 length: 13 residues. The V end was cut by 1 base, the J end by 5 bases, with 8 bases between. CDR1 and CDR2 (germline): SGHAT, FQDESV (reference sequence). The data were produced by immunoSEQ multiplex PCR, yet TCRdb's version contains in-frame clones alone and is incomplete. The sample lists about 2.3 million clones, 85% to 95% occurring once. The sample consisted of naive CD4+ T cells from PBMCs. The subset: CD45RA+ positively selected. This clonotype was obtained from a man aged 18 to 30 in good health. Some clones in this sample may be carry-over from other donors' samples. The chain has TRBV11-1 and TRBJ1-1; no definite D call. This CDR3 reads CASSLELRTEAFF. CDR3 nucleotide sequence: TGTGCCAGCAGCTTAGAACTGAGGACTGAAGCTTTCTTT.